These 27 T cell receptor beta chains originate from one sample sequenced in a study of persistence of HIV-infected CD4 T cells. These receptors have no identified antigens. The libraries were made with immunoSEQ version 4 in survey mode. TCRdb's table, derived via immunoSEQ multiplex PCR, lists solely in-frame clones and lacks some. The sample carries fewer than 45,000 clones, about 88% recorded once. Cells were stimulated nonspecifically with anti-CD3/anti-CD28 magnetic beads. Sorting selected CD4+ T cells upregulating both CD40 ligand and CD69. The specimen was CD4+ T cells sorted from PBMCs after roughly 18-hour stimulation, collected from a patient who received antiretroviral therapy. The receptors stem from an adult woman with HIV who was CMV-seropositive.

The rearrangement uses TRBV2 and TRBJ1-1; maybe TRBD1 (5 bases). CDR1 is SNHLY and CDR2 is FYNNEI in the germline V gene. The CDR3 totals 14 residues. Trimming removed 4 bases at V and 0 bases at J, with 9 bases between. The CDR3 reads CASSVNRMNTEAFF. The CDR3 DNA sequence: TGTGCCAGCAGTGTGAACAGGATGAACACTGAAGCTTTCTTT.

The gene calls are TRBV24-1 and TRBJ1-5; the D gene is possibly TRBD1 (6 bases). The ends were cut back, 5 bases at V and 1 base at J, with 14 bases in the middle. Per germline, CDR1 KGHDR and CDR2 SFDVKD. CDR3 length: 16 amino acids. The CDR3 here is CATSVPTGLSNQPQHF. DNA for the CDR3: TGTGCCACCAGTGTTCCGACAGGCCTAAGCAATCAGCCCCAGCATTTT.

The chain uses TRBV5-1 and TRBJ2-6; D is ambiguous. Trimming shortened V by 6 bases and J by 0 bases, and 13 bases separated the two germline ends. Germline V gene data show CDR1 as SGHRS and CDR2 as YFSETQ. The CDR3 runs 16 residues. The chain's CDR3 is CASTPGDVSGANVLTF. The CDR3 nucleotides are TGCGCCAGCACCCCGGGCGATGTCTCTGGGGCCAACGTCCTGACTTTC.

The chain links TRBV2 to TRBJ1-1; TRBD1 agrees at 8 bases. CDR1 and CDR2 from the germline V gene are SNHLY and FYNNEI. CDR3 length: 13 residues. V was clipped by 5 bases and J by 5 bases; unmatched bases: 4. CDR3 in amino acids: CASSLTGATEAFF. Here the CDR3 DNA reads TGTGCCAGCAGTCTGACAGGGGCGACTGAAGCTTTCTTT.

The chain is built from TRBV6-1 and TRBJ2-5; TRBD2 aligns across 11 bases. The germline CDR1 and CDR2 sequences are MNHNS and SASEGT. This CDR3 spans 16 amino acids. V lost 1 base to trimming and J lost 2 bases; unmatched junction nucleotides: 3. The CDR3 here is CASSEGIAGGQETQYF. The CDR3, as DNA: TGTGCCAGCAGTGAAGGAATAGCGGGGGGGCAAGAGACCCAGTACTTC.

The chain combines TRBV30 with TRBJ1-2; D not certain. The V and J ends lost 0 bases and 2 bases respectively, with 7 bases between them. Germline V gives CDR1 GTSNPN, CDR2 SVGIG (reference sequence). The CDR3 length is 13 residues. The chain's CDR3 is CAWSVRGNYGYTF. Written as DNA, the CDR3 is TGTGCCTGGAGTGTAAGAGGGAACTATGGCTACACCTTC.

V is TRBV28 and J is TRBJ1-6; D unclear. V lost 3 bases and J 6 bases, leaving 3 bases between the germline ends. This CDR3 has 12 residues. Germline V gene sequence: CDR1 MDHEN, CDR2 SYDVKM. The CDR3 DNA follows: TGTGCCAGCAGTTTCAGTAATTCACCCCTCCACTTT. It encodes CASSFSNSPLHF.

This chain uses TRBV5-1 with TRBJ1-1; a weak D match, TRBD1 (5 bases). Trimming shortened V by 2 bases and J by 8 bases, and 16 bases separated the two germline ends. This CDR3 is built from 14 residues. CDR1 is SGHRS and CDR2 is YFSETQ in the germline V gene. In DNA form, the CDR3 reads TGCGCCAGCAGCTTTAGGGGCTCCCCCGAGGAAGCTTTCTTT. Translation: CASSFRGSPEEAFF.

The CDR3 region has the DNA TGTGCCAGCAGCGTAGGGCGGGGATCATACAATGAGCAGTTCTTC. It is translated as CASSVGRGSYNEQFF. The rearrangement uses TRBV9 and TRBJ2-1; perhaps TRBD2 as D (6 bases). Germline V gene data show CDR1 as SGDLS and CDR2 as YYNGEE. V lost 0 bases, J lost 4 bases, and 11 bases lay in between. CDR3 length: 15 amino acids.

The V call is TRBV23-1, the J call TRBJ2-3; TRBD1 is a possible D gene (6 bases). TRBV23-1 is an open reading frame whose function is uncertain. This CDR3 spans 13 amino acids. Trimming cost V 7 bases and J 1 base, with 9 bases left between them. The chain's CDR3 is CASNGTRTDTQYF. The CDR3, as DNA: TGCGCCAGCAACGGGACACGCACAGATACGCAGTATTTT.

This clone was seen more than once but under ten times. This chain joins TRBV20-1 and TRBJ1-5; D is possibly TRBD1 (6 bases). CDR3 length: 16 residues. Trimming cost V 3 bases and J 6 bases, with 21 bases left between them. Germline CDR1 reads DFQATT; CDR2 reads SNEGSKA (reference sequence). This chain's CDR3 is CSASFGTPLRGQPQHF. CDR3 coding DNA: TGCAGTGCTAGTTTCGGGACACCCCTCAGAGGTCAGCCCCAGCATTTT.

A single count supports this clone. The V call is TRBV3-1 (or the pseudogene TRBV3-2), the J call TRBJ2-3; D is possibly TRBD2 (7 bases). Trimming took 5 bases from V and 1 from J, leaving 13 bases between them. CDR1 LGHDT and CDR2 YNNKEL come from the germline V gene (reference sequence). CDR3 size: 15 residues. As DNA, the CDR3 is TGTGCCAGCAGCACGGGGGGCGGGGGCACAGATACGCAGTATTTT. It codes for CASSTGGGGTDTQYF.

The genes are TRBV9 and TRBJ2-3; unclear D gene. Germline values: CDR1 SGDLS, CDR2 YYNGEE. This CDR3 comprises 11 residues. Trimming removed 2 bases at V and 5 bases at J, with 3 bases between. CDR3 residues: CASSVGDTQYF. CDR3 coding DNA: TGTGCCAGCAGCGTGGGAGATACGCAGTATTTT. Looking up the rest from reference TRBV9 and TRBJ2-3 gives the full variable domain: DSGVTQTPKHLITATGQRVTLRCSPRSGDLSVYWYQQSLDQGLQFLIQYYNGEERAKGNILERFSAQQFPDLHSELNLSSLELGDSALYFCASSVGDTQYFGPGTRLTVL.

The chain couples TRBV7-3 to TRBJ1-3; D gene uncertain. The germline CDR1 and CDR2 sequences are SGHTA and FQGTGA. This CDR3 is 13 amino acids long. V was pared by 5 bases and J by 0 bases, with 5 bases between. For the CDR3, the DNA is TGTGCCAGCAGCCCTACCTCTGGAAACACCATATATTTT. Residues: CASSPTSGNTIYF.

The J gene is TRBJ2-5, the V gene TRBV29-1; D possibly corresponds to TRBD1 (5 bases). CDR1 is SQVTM and CDR2 is ANQGSEA in the germline V gene. CDR3 length: 10 amino acids. V lost 7 bases and J lost 4, with 7 bases in between. The CDR3 spells CSGRGETQYF. DNA for the CDR3: TGCAGCGGTAGGGGAGAGACCCAGTACTTC.

This chain connects TRBV10-3 to TRBJ1-6, with 7 positions matching TRBD1. The germline gives CDR1 ENHRY, CDR2 SYGVKD. The V gene end was trimmed by 3 bases and the J gene end by 10 bases; junction bases not matched to a gene: 9. This CDR3 is 15 amino acids long. CDR3 DNA: TGTGCCATCAGTGAAGGAGGACAGGCCACATCACCCCTCCACTTT. It codes for CAISEGGQATSPLHF.

This chain joins TRBV29-1 and TRBJ1-1, with D uncertain. V was cut by 6 bases and J by 6 bases, with 14 bases left in between. The CDR3 is 12 amino acids. CDR1 is SQVTM, CDR2 ANQGSEA, per germline. The CDR3 DNA reads as TGCAGCGTCCGAATTAATGGGGCTGAAGCTTTCTTT. Translated: CSVRINGAEAFF.

The rearrangement links TRBV18 to TRBJ1-3; the D is unclear. CDR1 KGHSH and CDR2 LQKENI come from the germline V gene. This CDR3 contains 15 residues. V lost 10 bases to trimming and J lost 0 bases, with 16 bases between them. The CDR3 reads CATLDGISSGNTIYF. CDR3 coding DNA: TGTGCCACCTTGGACGGAATAAGCTCTGGAAACACCATATATTTT.

The chain recombines TRBV12-5 with TRBJ2-2; D might be TRBD2 (5 bases). With 0 bases removed from V and 5 bases from J, the gap between germline ends came to 10 bases. CDR3 length equals 15 residues. CDR1 and CDR2 from the germline V gene are LGHNT and FRNRAP. CDR3 bases: TGTGCTAGTGGTTTGGTAGTTACGGGGACCGGGGAGCTGTTTTTT. Amino acids: CASGLVVTGTGELFF.

V gene TRBV6-5 combines with J gene TRBJ1-6; D gene ambiguous. Trimming removed 6 bases at V and 0 bases at J, with 6 bases between. The germline V gene encodes CDR1 MNHEY and CDR2 SVGAGI. The CDR3 is 14 amino acids. The CDR3 sequence is CASRLSSYNSPLHF. DNA for the CDR3: TGTGCCAGCAGATTGAGCTCCTATAATTCACCCCTCCACTTT.

This clone was seen once. The rearrangement links TRBV5-4 to TRBJ2-2, with D possibly being TRBD2 (6 bases). The germline V gene has CDR1 SGHNT and CDR2 YYREEE (reference sequence). The V end was cut by 3 bases, the J end by 12 bases, with 9 bases between. CDR3 size: 11 residues. The CDR3 DNA reads as TGTGCCAGCAGCTCTAGCGCAAAGCTGTTTTTT. Its translation: CASSSSAKLFF.

V and J are TRBV6-1 and TRBJ1-3; D unclear. Trimming left V 8 bases short and J 2 bases short, with 13 bases between. This CDR3 spans 14 amino acids. CDR1 and CDR2 from the germline V gene are MNHNS and SASEGT. The CDR3 sequence: CASQDLGTGNTIYF. The CDR3 DNA is TGTGCCAGCCAGGATTTGGGTACTGGAAACACCATATATTTT.

V and J are TRBV12-3 or TRBV12-4 and TRBJ2-3, with TRBD1 matching 7 bases. V lost 6 bases and J lost 4; bases outside the gene matches: 4. CDR3 length: 13 amino acids. CDR3 nucleotides: TGTGCCAGCAGGAGACAGGGAGCAGATACGCAGTATTTT. The encoded protein is CASRRQGADTQYF.

This chain uses TRBV29-1 with TRBJ1-2, with 7 nucleotides matching TRBD1. The V and J ends lost 7 bases and 8 bases, in that order; junction bases with no gene match: 10. CDR1 is SQVTM and CDR2 is ANQGSEA in the germline V gene. This CDR3 contains 12 residues. CDR3 DNA sequence: TGCAGCGCGAGGGGGCGCGAGGAAGGCTACACCTTC. It yields the protein CSARGREEGYTF.

The V call is TRBV10-2, the J call TRBJ2-3, with 10 bases matching TRBD1. The CDR3 runs to 17 residues. V dropped 2 bases and J dropped 5; count of bases not matched to a gene: 10. From germline, CDR1 is WSHSY and CDR2 SAAADI. This CDR3 is CASSEPFGTGEQDTQYF. The CDR3 DNA sequence: TGCGCCAGCAGTGAGCCCTTCGGGACAGGGGAGCAAGATACGCAGTATTTT.

The CDR3 protein is CATSRGGQLNSPLHF. The CDR3 nucleotides are TGTGCCACCAGCAGGGGAGGACAGCTTAATTCACCCCTCCACTTT. V and J are TRBV15 and TRBJ1-6; D is possibly TRBD1 (6 bases). CDR3 size: 15 residues. Germline V gene data show CDR1 as LNHNV and CDR2 as YYDKDF (reference sequence). Trimming removed 3 bases from V and 6 bases from J, with 12 bases in between. Variable domain in full (rest from reference TRBV15 and TRBJ1-6): DAMVIQNPRYQVTQFGKPVTLSCSQTLNHNVMYWYQQKSSQAPKLLFHYYDKDFNNEADTPDNFQSRRPNTSFCFLDIRSPGLGDTAMYLCATSRGGQLNSPLHFGNGTRLTVT.

The V and J genes are TRBV12-5 and TRBJ2-7; perhaps D is TRBD1 or TRBD2 (5 bases each). Trimming stripped 7 bases from V and 2 bases from J, with 15 bases between. Germline assignment: CDR1 LGHNT and CDR2 FRNRAP. There are 14 residues in the CDR3. CDR3 loop: CASAPVRGPYEQYF. The DNA of the CDR3 is TGTGCTAGTGCCCCAGTGAGGGGTCCCTACGAGCAGTACTTC.